This T cell receptor beta chain is from a study of blood T cell repertoires in COVID-19. Study-wide background: The origin of the acute and convalescent COVID-19 samples was the United States, Italy and Spain.

All recovered Cohort 3 donors got two negative PCRs, got clearance, or saw symptom resolution. Original methodology: Estimates of nucleated cell counts were drawn from the amplification of reference gene primers. Using immunoSEQ multiplex PCR, the repertoire was profiled, and TCRdb retains in-frame clones only, with some absent. That table gives V, J and clone size, and the DNA gave D and trimming. This table has over 300,000 clones, roughly 85% appearing once. Germline V lookup: CDR1 LGHDT, CDR2 YNNKEL (reference sequence). The length of the CDR3 is 12 residues. The J segment lost 8 bases and the V segment lost 10 bases, leaving 8 bases of the junction unmatched.

This clonotype was obtained from a man between 25 and 39 years old who had recovered from COVID-19. The chain couples TRBV3-1 (or the pseudogene TRBV3-2) to TRBJ1-2; 9 bases are shared with TRBD1. The material sequenced was PBMCs or T cells enriched from blood (not recorded which). In DNA form, the CDR3 reads TGTGCCACAACGACAGGGGGATCGGGCTACACCTTC. Amino acid sequence: CATTTGGSGYTF.